Sequencing of this TCR beta chain was carried out in a study of T cell responses to AZD1222 COVID-19 vaccine. Overall study findings and caveats: Receipt of two AZD1222 doses was followed by a rise in Spike-specific TCR breadth and depth. There were mostly white British donors and more females than males, and clonal diversity was possibly underestimated. The reported proportion of spike-specific TCRs targeting unmutated variant regions was nearly half.

As to this clone: Its antigen is still unknown.

The method was immunoSEQ multiplex PCR; TCRdb's version includes in-frame clones alone and lacks a portion of them. Found here are about 97,000 clones, approximately 90% of them singletons; the top ten hold about 7.5%. The CDR3 is 15 residues long. With V trimmed by 3 bases and J by 2 bases, 4 bases remained unmatched. Germline CDR1 is SGHRS and CDR2 is YFSETQ. The chain joins TRBV5-1 to TRBJ1-5; 8 nucleotides align to TRBD1. This specimen consisted of peripheral blood, obtained on day 0 of AZD1222 vaccination. This TCR derives from an adult in good health. CDR3 in amino acids: CASSYGQGGNQPQHF. CDR3 nucleotides: TGCGCCAGCAGCTACGGACAGGGTGGCAATCAGCCCCAGCATTTT.